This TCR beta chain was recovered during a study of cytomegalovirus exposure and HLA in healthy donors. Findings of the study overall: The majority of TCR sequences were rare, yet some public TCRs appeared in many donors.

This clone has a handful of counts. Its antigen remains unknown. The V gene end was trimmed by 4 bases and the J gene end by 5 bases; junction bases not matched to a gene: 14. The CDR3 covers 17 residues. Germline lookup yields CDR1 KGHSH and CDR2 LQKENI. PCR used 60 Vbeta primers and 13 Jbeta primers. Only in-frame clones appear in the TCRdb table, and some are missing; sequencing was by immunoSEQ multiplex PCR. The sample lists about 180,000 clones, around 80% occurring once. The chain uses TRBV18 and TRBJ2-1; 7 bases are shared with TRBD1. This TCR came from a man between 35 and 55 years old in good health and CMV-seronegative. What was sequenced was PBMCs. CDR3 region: CASSQGGSDRTNNEQFF. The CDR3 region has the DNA TGTGCCAGCTCACAGGGCGGTTCGGACAGGACCAACAATGAGCAGTTCTTC.